This T cell receptor (beta chain) is from a study of blood T cell repertoires in COVID-19. Seattle's enrolled individuals joined amid active infection and were then monitored longitudinally. The CDR3 covers 14 residues. The V gene's germline CDR1 is SNHLY and CDR2 FYNNEI. How the authors handled the data: From reference gene primer amplification, estimates of nucleated cell counts were derived. Repertoires were generated with immunoSEQ multiplex PCR, while TCRdb's copy carries only in-frame clones and drops some. From that table come the V and J calls and clone size; the DNA was used to work out D and trimming. The table records some 290,000 clones, roughly 86% of them present only once.

This rearrangement joins TRBV2 to TRBJ2-7; 8 bases map to TRBD1. Material: peripheral blood. The TCR was taken from a woman aged 30 to 39 with COVID-19, enrolled during active disease. In DNA form, the CDR3 reads TGTGCTTTCAGCACCAGGACAGGGAAATACGAGCAGTACTTC. Translation gives CAFSTRTGKYEQYF.